The 4 T cell receptor beta chains listed next were all sequenced from one sample in a study of blood T cells in healthy people across ages. Primed by a sample-barcoded 5' primer and a J-beta primer mix, a second PCR proceeded for about 7 to 11 cycles. TCRdb itself ran the 5' RACE reads through MiXCR, one entry per CDR3 protein. The table includes over 700,000 distinct CDR3 sequences, about 53% detected once. The specimen sequenced was blood. The source is an elderly man in good health.

The chain joins TRBV29-1 to TRBJ2-3; 11 nucleotides align to TRBD1. The CDR3 contains 14 residues. Losses at the gene ends were 5 bases for V and 4 bases for J; bases not matched to a gene: 5. Germline loops: CDR1 SQVTM, CDR2 ANQGSEA. CDR3 sequence: CSVPPGQGADTQYF. The CDR3 DNA is TGCAGCGTTCCTCCGGGACAGGGGGCAGATACGCAGTATTTT.

The chain is built from TRBV7-3 and TRBJ2-1; 7 nucleotides align to TRBD2. The CDR3 is 15 amino acids. Losses at the gene ends were 1 base for V and 1 base for J; bases not matched to a gene: 1. Germline V gives CDR1 SGHTA, CDR2 FQGTGA. Here the CDR3 reads CASSLMGGSYNEQFF. The DNA for the CDR3 is TGTGCCAGCAGCTTAATGGGAGGGTCCTACAATGAGCAGTTCTTC.

This sequence joins TRBV25-1 and TRBJ2-7; 10 bases are shared with TRBD1. The CDR3 is 22 residues long. V lost 5 bases, J lost 2 bases, and 27 bases stayed unmatched. Germline V gene lookup returns CDR1 MGHDK and CDR2 SYGVNS. The CDR3 DNA reads TGTGCCAGCAGTCGCCGCACCGTGGCCGGGACAGGGGATGTGCAGTGGGCCTACGAGCAGTACTTC. It yields the protein CASSRRTVAGTGDVQWAYEQYF.

This clonotype showed up just once. J is TRBJ2-5 and V is TRBV5-1; 10 bases line up with TRBD1. The J call is uncertain, as TRBJ2-4 better fits the DNA end. This CDR3 has 16 amino acids. CDR1 and CDR2 from the germline V gene are SGHRS and YFSETQ. The DNA of the CDR3 is TGCGCCAGCAGCTTGGGACAGGGGGCTGGCAAAAACATTCAGTACTTC. Translated: CASSLGQGAGKNIQYF.